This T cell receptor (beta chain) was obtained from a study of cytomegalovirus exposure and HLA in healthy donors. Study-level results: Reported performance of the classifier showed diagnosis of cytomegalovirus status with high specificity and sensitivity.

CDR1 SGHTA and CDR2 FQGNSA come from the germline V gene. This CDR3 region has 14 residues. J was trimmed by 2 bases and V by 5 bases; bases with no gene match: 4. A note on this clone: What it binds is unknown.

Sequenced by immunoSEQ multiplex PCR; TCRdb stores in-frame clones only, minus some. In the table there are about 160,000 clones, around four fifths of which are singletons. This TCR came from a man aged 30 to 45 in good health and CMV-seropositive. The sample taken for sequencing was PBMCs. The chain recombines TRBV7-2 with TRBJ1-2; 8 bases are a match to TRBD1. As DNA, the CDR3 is TGTGCCAGCAGCGCTCGACAGGGGAACTATGGCTACACCTTC. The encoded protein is CASSARQGNYGYTF.